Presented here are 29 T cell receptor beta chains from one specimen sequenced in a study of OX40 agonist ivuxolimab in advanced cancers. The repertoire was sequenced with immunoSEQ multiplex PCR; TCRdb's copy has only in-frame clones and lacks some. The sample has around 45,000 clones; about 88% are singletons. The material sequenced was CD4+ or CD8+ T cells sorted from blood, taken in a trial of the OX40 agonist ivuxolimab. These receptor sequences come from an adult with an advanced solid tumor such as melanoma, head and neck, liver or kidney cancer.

The DNA for the CDR3 is TGTGCCAGCAGCTCACGGACTAGCGGGCACAATGAGCAGTTCTTC. This translates into CASSSRTSGHNEQFF. This sequence joins TRBV7-9 and TRBJ2-1; 11 nucleotides line up with TRBD2. This CDR3 has 15 amino acids. Germline assignment: CDR1 SEHNR and CDR2 FQNEAQ (reference sequence). V gave up 4 bases and J gave up 5 bases; unmatched junction bases: 4.

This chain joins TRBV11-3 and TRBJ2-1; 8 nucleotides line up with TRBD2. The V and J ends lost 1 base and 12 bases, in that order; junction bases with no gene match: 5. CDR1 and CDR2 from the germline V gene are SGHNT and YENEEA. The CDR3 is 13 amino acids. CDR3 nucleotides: TGTGCCAGCAGCTTAGCTGCGGGAGGAGGGCAGTTCTTC. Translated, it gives CASSLAAGGGQFF.

CDR3 DNA: TGTGCCAGCAGTTTGTTAAACGGGGTCCAAGAGACCCAGTACTTC. Translated, it gives CASSLLNGVQETQYF. V is TRBV28 and J is TRBJ2-5, with TRBD2 as a possible D gene (5 bases). CDR1 and CDR2 from the germline V gene are MDHEN and SYDVKM. Between the trimmed V and J ends, which lost 3 bases and 1 base, there was a span of 12 bases. The CDR3 is 15 amino acids.

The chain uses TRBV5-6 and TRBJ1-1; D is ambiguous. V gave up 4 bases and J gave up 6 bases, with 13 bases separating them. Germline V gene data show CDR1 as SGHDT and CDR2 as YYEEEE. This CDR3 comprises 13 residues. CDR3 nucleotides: TGTGCCAGCAGCCCTGGCTGGAGTTCTGAAGCTTTCTTT. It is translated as CASSPGWSSEAFF.

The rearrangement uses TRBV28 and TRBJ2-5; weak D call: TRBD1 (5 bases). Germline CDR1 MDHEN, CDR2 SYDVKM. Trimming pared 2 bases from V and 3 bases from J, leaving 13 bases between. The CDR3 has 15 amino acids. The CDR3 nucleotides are TGTGCCAGCAGTTTACAGGGTAACGTGGAAGAGACCCAGTACTTC. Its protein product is CASSLQGNVEETQYF.

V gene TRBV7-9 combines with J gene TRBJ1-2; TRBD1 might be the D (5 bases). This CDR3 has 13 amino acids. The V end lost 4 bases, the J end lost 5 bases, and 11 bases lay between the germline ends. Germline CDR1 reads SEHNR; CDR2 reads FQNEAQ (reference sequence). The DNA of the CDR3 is TGTGCCAGCAGCTCAGGGCAGGAGTATGGCTACACCTTC. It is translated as CASSSGQEYGYTF. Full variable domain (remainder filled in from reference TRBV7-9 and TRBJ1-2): DTGVSQNPRHKITKRGQNVTFRCDPISEHNRLYWYRQTLGQGPEFLTYFQNEAQLEKSRLLSDRFSAERPKGSFSTLEIQRTEQGDSAMYLCASSSGQEYGYTFGSGTRLTVV.

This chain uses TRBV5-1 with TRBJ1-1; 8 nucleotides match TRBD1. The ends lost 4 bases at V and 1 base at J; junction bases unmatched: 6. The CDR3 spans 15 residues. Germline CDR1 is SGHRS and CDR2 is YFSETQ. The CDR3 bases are TGCGCCAGCAGCGCCGGACAGGGACGGAACACTGAAGCTTTCTTT. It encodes CASSAGQGRNTEAFF.

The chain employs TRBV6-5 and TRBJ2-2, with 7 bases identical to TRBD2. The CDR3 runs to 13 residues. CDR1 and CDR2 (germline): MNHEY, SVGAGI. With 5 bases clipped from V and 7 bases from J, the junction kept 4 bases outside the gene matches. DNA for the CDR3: TGTGCCAGCAGTCCGGGGAGGGGCGGGGAGCTGTTTTTT. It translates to CASSPGRGGELFF.

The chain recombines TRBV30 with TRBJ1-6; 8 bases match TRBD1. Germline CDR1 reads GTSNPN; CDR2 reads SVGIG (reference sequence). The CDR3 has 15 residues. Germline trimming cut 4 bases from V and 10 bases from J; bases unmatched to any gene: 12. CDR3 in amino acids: CAWNEGGQGFSPLHF. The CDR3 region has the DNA TGTGCCTGGAACGAGGGCGGACAGGGTTTCTCACCCCTCCACTTT.

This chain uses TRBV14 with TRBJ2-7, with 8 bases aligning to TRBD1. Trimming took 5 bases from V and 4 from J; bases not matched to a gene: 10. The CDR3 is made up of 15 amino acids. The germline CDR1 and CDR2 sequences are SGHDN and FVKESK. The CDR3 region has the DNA TGTGCCAGCAGCTATACAGGGGGGCGAAGGTACGAGCAGTACTTC. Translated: CASSYTGGRRYEQYF.

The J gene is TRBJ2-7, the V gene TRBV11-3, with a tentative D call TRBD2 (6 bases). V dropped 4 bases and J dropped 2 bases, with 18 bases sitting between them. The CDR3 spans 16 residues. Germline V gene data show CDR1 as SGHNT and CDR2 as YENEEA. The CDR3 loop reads CASSSEGGALTYEQYF. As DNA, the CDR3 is TGTGCCAGCAGCTCGGAGGGCGGGGCCTTGACCTACGAGCAGTACTTC.

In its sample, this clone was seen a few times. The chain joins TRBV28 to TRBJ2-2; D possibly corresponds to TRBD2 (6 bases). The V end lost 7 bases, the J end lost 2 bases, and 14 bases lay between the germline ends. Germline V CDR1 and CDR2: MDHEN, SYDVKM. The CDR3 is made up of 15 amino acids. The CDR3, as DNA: TGTGCCAGCACCGTGAATAGCGGAAACACCGGGGAGCTGTTTTTT. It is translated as CASTVNSGNTGELFF.

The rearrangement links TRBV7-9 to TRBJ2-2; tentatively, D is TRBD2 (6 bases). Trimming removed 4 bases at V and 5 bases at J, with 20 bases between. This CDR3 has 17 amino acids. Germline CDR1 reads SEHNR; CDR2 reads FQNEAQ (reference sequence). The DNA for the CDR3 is TGTGCCAGCAGCTCCAAAACGGAGGGTCATTGGACCGGGGAGCTGTTTTTT. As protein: CASSSKTEGHWTGELFF.

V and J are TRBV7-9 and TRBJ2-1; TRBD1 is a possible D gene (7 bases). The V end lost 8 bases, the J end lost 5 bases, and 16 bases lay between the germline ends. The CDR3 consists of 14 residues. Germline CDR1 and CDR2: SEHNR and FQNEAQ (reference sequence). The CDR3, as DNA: TGTGCCAGCGGCAGGGGGGCGTTTCACAATGAGCAGTTCTTC. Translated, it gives CASGRGAFHNEQFF.

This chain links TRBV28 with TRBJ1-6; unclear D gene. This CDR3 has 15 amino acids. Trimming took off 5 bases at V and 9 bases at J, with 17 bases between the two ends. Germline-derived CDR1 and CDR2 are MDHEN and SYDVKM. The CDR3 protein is CASSPTGGGGSPLHF. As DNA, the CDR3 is TGTGCCAGCAGTCCCACGGGAGGAGGAGGTTCACCCCTCCACTTT.

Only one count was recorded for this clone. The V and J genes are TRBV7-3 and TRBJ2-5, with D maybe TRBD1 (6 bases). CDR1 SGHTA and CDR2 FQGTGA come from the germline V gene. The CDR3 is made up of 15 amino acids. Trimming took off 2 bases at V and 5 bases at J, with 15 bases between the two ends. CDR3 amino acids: CASSLQGGRGETQYF. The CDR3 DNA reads TGTGCCAGCAGCTTACAAGGGGGTCGAGGGGAGACCCAGTACTTC. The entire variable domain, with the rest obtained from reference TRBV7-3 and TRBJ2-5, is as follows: GAGVSQTPSNKVTEKGKYVELRCDPISGHTALYWYRQSLGQGPEFLIYFQGTGAADDSGLPNDRFFAVRPEGSVSTLKIQRTERGDSAVYLCASSLQGGRGETQYFGPGTRLLVL.

The CDR3 sequence: CASSEGLVADTQYF. DNA for the CDR3: TGCGCCAGCAGTGAGGGACTAGTGGCAGATACGCAGTATTTT. V and J are TRBV10-1 and TRBJ2-3, with 7 bases fitting TRBD2. This CDR3 is built from 14 residues. The germline gives CDR1 WNHNN, CDR2 SYGVQD (reference sequence). The junction had 3 bases not matched to a gene; V was cut back by 2 bases and J by 4 bases.

DNA for the CDR3: TGTGCCAGCAGCTTGGAACTAGCGGGAGTACCCGGGGAGCTGTTTTTT. The encoded protein is CASSLELAGVPGELFF. V usage is TRBV7-2 and J usage is TRBJ2-2; 11 bases match TRBD2. CDR3 length equals 16 residues. Trimming removed 3 bases from V and 6 bases from J; junction bases left unmatched: 6. Germline CDR1 reads SGHTA; CDR2 reads FQGNSA.

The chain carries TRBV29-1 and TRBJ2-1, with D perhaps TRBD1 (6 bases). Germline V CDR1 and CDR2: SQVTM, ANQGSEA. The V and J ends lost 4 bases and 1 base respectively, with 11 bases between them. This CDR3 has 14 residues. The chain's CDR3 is CSVGGGSSYNEQFF. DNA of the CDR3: TGCAGCGTTGGAGGGGGTTCTTCCTACAATGAGCAGTTCTTC.

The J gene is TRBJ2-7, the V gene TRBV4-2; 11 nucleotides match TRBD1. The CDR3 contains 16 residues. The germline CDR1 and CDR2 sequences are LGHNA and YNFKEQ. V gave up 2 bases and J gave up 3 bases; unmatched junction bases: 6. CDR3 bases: TGTGCCAGCAGCCAATGGATGGGACAGGGGGTCTACGAGCAGTACTTC. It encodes CASSQWMGQGVYEQYF.

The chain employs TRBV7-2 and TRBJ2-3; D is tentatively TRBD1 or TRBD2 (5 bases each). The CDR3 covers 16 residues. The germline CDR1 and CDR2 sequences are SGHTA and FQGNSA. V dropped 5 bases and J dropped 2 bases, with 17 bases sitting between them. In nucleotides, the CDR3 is TGTGCCAGCAGCCTACCCAGGGACCTCCACACAGATACGCAGTATTTT. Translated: CASSLPRDLHTDTQYF.

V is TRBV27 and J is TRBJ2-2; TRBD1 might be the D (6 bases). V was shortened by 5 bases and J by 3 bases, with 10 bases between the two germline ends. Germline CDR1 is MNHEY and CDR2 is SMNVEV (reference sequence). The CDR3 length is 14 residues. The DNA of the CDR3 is TGTGCCAGCAGTCCAGGGACACACACCGGGGAGCTGTTTTTT. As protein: CASSPGTHTGELFF.

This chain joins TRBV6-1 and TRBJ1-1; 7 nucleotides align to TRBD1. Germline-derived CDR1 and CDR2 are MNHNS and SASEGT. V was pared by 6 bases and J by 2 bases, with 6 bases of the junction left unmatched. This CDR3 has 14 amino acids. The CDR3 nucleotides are TGTGCCAGCAGGAGGGACAGTGGCAACACTGAAGCTTTCTTT. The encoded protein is CASRRDSGNTEAFF.

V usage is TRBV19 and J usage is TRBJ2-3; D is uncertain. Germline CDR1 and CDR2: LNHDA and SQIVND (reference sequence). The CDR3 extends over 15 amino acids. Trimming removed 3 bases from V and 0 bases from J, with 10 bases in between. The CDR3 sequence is CASSIPLGSTDTQYF. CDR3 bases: TGTGCCAGTAGTATTCCGCTGGGGAGCACAGATACGCAGTATTTT.

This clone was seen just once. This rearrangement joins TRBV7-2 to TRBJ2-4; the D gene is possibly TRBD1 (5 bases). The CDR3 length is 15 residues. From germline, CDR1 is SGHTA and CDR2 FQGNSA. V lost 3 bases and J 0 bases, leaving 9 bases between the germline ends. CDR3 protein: CASSFDSLAKNIQYF. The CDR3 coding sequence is TGTGCCAGCAGCTTCGACAGTTTAGCCAAAAACATTCAGTACTTC.

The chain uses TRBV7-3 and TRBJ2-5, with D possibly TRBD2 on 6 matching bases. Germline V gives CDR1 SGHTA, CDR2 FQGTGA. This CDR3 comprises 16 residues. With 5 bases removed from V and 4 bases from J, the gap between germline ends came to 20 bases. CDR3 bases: TGTGCCAGCAGCGCGAATTCGGCCCTGGGGGGAGAGACCCAGTACTTC. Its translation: CASSANSALGGETQYF.

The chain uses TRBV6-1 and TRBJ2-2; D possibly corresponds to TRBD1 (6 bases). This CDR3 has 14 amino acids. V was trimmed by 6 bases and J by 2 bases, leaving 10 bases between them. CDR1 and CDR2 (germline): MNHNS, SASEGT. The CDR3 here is CASRTGVNTGELFF. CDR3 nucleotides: TGTGCCAGCAGGACAGGCGTCAACACCGGGGAGCTGTTTTTT.

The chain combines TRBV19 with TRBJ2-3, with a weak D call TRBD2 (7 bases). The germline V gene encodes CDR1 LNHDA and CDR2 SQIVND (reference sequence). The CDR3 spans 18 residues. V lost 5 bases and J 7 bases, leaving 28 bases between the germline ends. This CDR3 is CASSPLNGGGGRTNTQYF. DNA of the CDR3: TGTGCCAGTAGTCCCCTAAATGGTGGGGGCGGGAGAACAAATACGCAGTATTTT.

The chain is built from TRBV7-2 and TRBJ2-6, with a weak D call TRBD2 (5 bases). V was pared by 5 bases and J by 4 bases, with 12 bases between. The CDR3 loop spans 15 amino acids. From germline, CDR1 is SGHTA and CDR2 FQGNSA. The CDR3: CASSGGYSGANVLTF. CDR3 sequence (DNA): TGTGCCAGCAGCGGCGGGTATTCGGGGGCCAACGTCCTGACTTTC.